The sample holds a few counts of the clone carrying this T cell receptor beta chain. Its cognate antigen is unknown. This sample is part of a study of beta chain features in type 1 diabetes. Turning to the study itself: Examination covered around 100 million sorted cells spanning all samples.

The investigators reverse transcribed all of the isolated RNA, so they sequenced expressed TCRB transcripts. Repertoires were generated with immunoSEQ multiplex PCR, while TCRdb's copy carries only in-frame clones and drops some. The table records under 250,000 clones, roughly 14% of them present only once. Study outcomes and limitations: Insertions at VDJ junctions were less frequent in type 1 diabetes patients. These patients also deleted more nucleotides at the same junctions. Whether TCRB rearrangement is influenced by HLA type went unresolved here.

With 0 bases removed from V and 1 base from J, the gap between germline ends came to 7 bases. The germline gives CDR1 SGDLS, CDR2 YYNGEE. The length of the CDR3 is 15 residues. The TCR originated in a woman in her thirties or forties in good health. Source material: naive CD4+ T cells from blood. This sequence joins TRBV9 and TRBJ2-2; D gene unclear. CDR3 nucleotides: TGTGCCAGCAGCGTAGGGCTAGAGAACACCGGGGAGCTGTTTTTT. Its protein is CASSVGLENTGELFF.